The clone carrying this T cell receptor (beta chain) was detected a few times. This sample was taken from a study of technical replicates of blood from a few donors. Measured with immunoSEQ multiplex PCR; TCRdb has only the in-frame clones, and not every one. The sample has roughly 100,000 clones; 95% are singletons. The germline CDR1 and CDR2 sequences are SEHNR and FQNEAQ (reference sequence). The CDR3 loop spans 14 amino acids. Trimming removed 2 bases at V and 1 base at J, with 8 bases between. The sequence was obtained from a human donor in good health. Material for sequencing was T cells isolated from PBMCs. The chain links TRBV7-9 to TRBJ1-2; D ambiguous. The DNA for the CDR3 is TGTGCCAGCAGCTTAAAGTCGGGTAACTATGGCTACACCTTC. This translates into CASSLKSGNYGYTF.